Below are 18 T cell receptor beta chains sequenced from a single sample in a study of blood T cells in healthy people across ages. Together with a sample-barcoded 5' primer, a J-beta primer mix was included in a second PCR lasting roughly 6 to 12 cycles. In TCRdb, the 5' RACE reads were re-called with MiXCR into one record per CDR3 protein. This sample has about 1 million distinct CDR3 sequences; more than 40% occur once, and the top ten carry under 20%. Sequencing used blood. These receptors were collected from a woman in her sixties or seventies in good health.

The V call is TRBV4-1, the J call TRBJ2-3, with 7 positions matching TRBD2. The V gene's germline CDR1 is MGHRA and CDR2 YSYEKL. The CDR3 length is 16 residues. The V gene end was trimmed by 4 bases and the J gene end by 2 bases; junction bases not matched to a gene: 9. The CDR3, as DNA: TGCGCCAGCAGCCGACTGCTAGCGGTCCTCACAGATACGCAGTATTTT. This encodes CASSRLLAVLTDTQYF.

The chain is built from TRBV20-1 and TRBJ2-1; D is undetermined. V was pared by 6 bases and J by 10 bases, with 13 bases between. CDR3 size: 11 residues. Germline CDR1 is DFQATT and CDR2 is SNEGSKA (reference sequence). CDR3 sequence reads: CSADLSKEQFF. The CDR3 DNA is TGCAGTGCCGACCTGTCGAAGGAGCAGTTCTTC.

V usage is TRBV20-1 and J usage is TRBJ1-2; the D gene is possibly TRBD1 (5 bases). Trimming pared 3 bases from V and 6 bases from J, leaving 20 bases between. Germline V lookup: CDR1 DFQATT, CDR2 SNEGSKA (reference sequence). This CDR3 is 15 amino acids long. CDR3 sequence reads: CSARGRADGTDGYTF. The CDR3 nucleotides read TGCAGTGCTAGGGGCAGGGCGGACGGGACGGATGGCTACACCTTC.

The genes are TRBV5-1 and TRBJ2-7; TRBD1 matches 7 bases. J lost 0 bases, V lost 5 bases, and 8 bases had no gene match. Per germline, CDR1 SGHRS and CDR2 YFSETQ. There are 15 residues in the CDR3. As DNA, the CDR3 is TGCGCCAGCAGTCAGACCAGGGGGTTCTCCTACGAGCAGTACTTC. As protein: CASSQTRGFSYEQYF.

V and J are TRBV7-2 and TRBJ2-4; D is unresolved. The DNA end lines up better with TRBJ2-7; the J call may be wrong. The germline V gene has CDR1 SGHTA and CDR2 FQGNSA. This CDR3 comprises 13 residues. The CDR3, as DNA: TGTGCCAGCAGCCCCCGGGTCGTCTACGAGCAGTACTTC. Its translation: CASSPRVVYEQYF.

This clonotype was detected a few times. The chain employs TRBV5-1 and TRBJ1-2; TRBD1 matches at 9 bases. Germline CDR1 and CDR2: SGHRS and YFSETQ. This CDR3 region has 17 residues. Losses at the gene ends were 2 bases for V and 6 bases for J; bases not matched to a gene: 14. The CDR3 region has the DNA TGCGCCAGCAGCTTCTCCGGGACAGGGCCTTCTTTAGATGGCTACACCTTC. Amino acids: CASSFSGTGPSLDGYTF.

The genes are TRBV20-1 and TRBJ2-3, with D perhaps matching TRBD2 (5 bases). V shed 3 bases and J shed 4 bases, with 20 bases lying between them. Germline CDR1 DFQATT, CDR2 SNEGSKA (reference sequence). The CDR3 is 16 residues long. This CDR3 reads CSASPLRRDAADTQYF. The CDR3 DNA reads TGCAGTGCTAGTCCGTTACGACGGGATGCGGCAGATACGCAGTATTTT.

V gene TRBV6-1 combines with J gene TRBJ1-5; D might be TRBD1 (5 bases). Between the trimmed V and J ends, which lost 2 bases and 1 base, there was a span of 12 bases. The CDR3 extends over 16 amino acids. CDR1 is MNHNS and CDR2 is SASEGT in the germline V gene. The CDR3 is CASSERGSLSNQPQHF. As DNA, the CDR3 is TGTGCCAGCAGTGAAAGGGGCAGTTTAAGCAATCAGCCCCAGCATTTT.

DNA for the CDR3: TGTGCCAGCAGCCAAGGGGATCGGGGCAACAATTCACCCCTCCACTTT. The encoded protein is CASSQGDRGNNSPLHF. V is TRBV4-2 and J is TRBJ1-6, with D possibly TRBD1 on 5 matching bases. Trimming took 1 base from V and 7 from J, leaving 14 bases between them. This CDR3 has 16 amino acids. From germline, CDR1 is LGHNA and CDR2 YNFKEQ.

This clonotype was counted between two and nine times. The chain recombines TRBV7-9 with TRBJ2-4; D is perhaps TRBD2 (5 bases). The J call is doubtful: the DNA matches TRBJ2-7 better. The germline CDR1 and CDR2 sequences are SEHNR and FQNEAQ (reference sequence). CDR3 size: 14 residues. This CDR3 reads CASSPPGRDGEQYF. The DNA of the CDR3 is TGTGCCAGCAGCCCGCCGGGGAGAGATGGCGAGCAGTACTTC.

CDR3 residues: CASSLGKPRTGALFF. The CDR3 DNA reads as TGTGCCAGCAGTTTAGGGAAACCTAGGACCGGAGCGCTGTTTTTT. The chain couples TRBV28 to TRBJ2-2; D is unresolved. CDR1 and CDR2 (germline): MDHEN, SYDVKM. V shed 2 bases and J shed 13 bases, with 20 bases lying between them. The CDR3 has 15 amino acids. Filled out from reference TRBV28 and TRBJ2-2, the complete variable domain reads DVKVTQSSRYLVKRTGEKVFLECVQDMDHENMFWYRQDPGLGLRLIYFSYDVKMKEKGDIPEGYSVSREKKERFSLILESASTNQTSMYLCASSLGKPRTGALFFGEGSRLTVL.

This clonotype was seen a few times. V is TRBV21-1 and J is TRBJ2-7; the D call of TRBD1 is as the table states it, not checked on the DNA. TRBV21-1 is termed a pseudogene. This CDR3 has 16 residues. The CDR3 DNA is TGTGCCAGCAGCAAACTGATGGGGCTTCTCGCCAACGAGCAGTACTTC. It translates to CASSKLMGLLANEQYF.

This chain joins TRBV30 and TRBJ1-2; D is ambiguous. The CDR3 runs 13 residues. CDR1 GTSNPN and CDR2 SVGIG come from the germline V gene (reference sequence). Trimming removed 0 bases at V and 0 bases at J, with 5 bases between. The CDR3 sequence is CAWSVSPNYGYTF. The DNA for the CDR3 is TGTGCCTGGAGTGTATCCCCTAACTATGGCTACACCTTC.

The chain employs TRBV10-3 and TRBJ1-1; 8 bases are shared with TRBD1. After removal of 6 bases from V and 3 bases from J, the junction contained 9 bases not matched to a gene. Germline CDR1 and CDR2: ENHRY and SYGVKD. This CDR3 has 15 residues. The chain's CDR3 is CAISPGGGDDTEAFF. CDR3 coding DNA: TGTGCCATCAGCCCAGGGGGCGGTGACGACACTGAAGCTTTCTTT.

The chain combines TRBV3-1 with TRBJ2-3; D is unresolved. The CDR3 has 13 residues. Germline lookup yields CDR1 LGHDT and CDR2 YNNKEL (reference sequence). Trimming removed 3 bases at V and 6 bases at J, with 10 bases between. In nucleotides, the CDR3 is TGTGCCAGCAGCCATGGGGATCGTGATACGCAGTATTTT. It specifies CASSHGDRDTQYF.

This clonotype was recorded only once. The chain joins TRBV6-2 or TRBV6-3 to TRBJ1-5; D not resolved. This CDR3 has 17 residues. The V gene's germline CDR1 is MNHEY and CDR2 SVGEGT. Trimming cost V 5 bases and J 4 bases, with 21 bases left between them. CDR3 coding DNA: TGTGCCAGCAGTCTACTCCCGGATCCTGCCCCGAATCAGCCCCAGCATTTT. Its protein product is CASSLLPDPAPNQPQHF.

This clonotype has only a few counts. J is TRBJ2-1 and V is TRBV29-1, with 9 nucleotides matching TRBD2. This CDR3 has 13 residues. Germline lookup yields CDR1 SQVTM and CDR2 ANQGSEA. With V trimmed by 6 bases and J by 7 bases, 7 bases remained unmatched. The CDR3 DNA reads TGCAGCGTGGACACTAGCGGGCCTAATGAGCAGTTCTTC. Translating gives CSVDTSGPNEQFF.

The chain joins TRBV27 to TRBJ2-3, with 10 bases aligning to TRBD1. The CDR3 is 15 amino acids. After removal of 4 bases from V and 4 bases from J, the junction contained 5 bases not matched to a gene. CDR1 is MNHEY, CDR2 SMNVEV, per germline (reference sequence). The CDR3 reads CASSWTGGWADTQYF. DNA for the CDR3: TGTGCCAGCAGTTGGACAGGGGGGTGGGCAGATACGCAGTATTTT.